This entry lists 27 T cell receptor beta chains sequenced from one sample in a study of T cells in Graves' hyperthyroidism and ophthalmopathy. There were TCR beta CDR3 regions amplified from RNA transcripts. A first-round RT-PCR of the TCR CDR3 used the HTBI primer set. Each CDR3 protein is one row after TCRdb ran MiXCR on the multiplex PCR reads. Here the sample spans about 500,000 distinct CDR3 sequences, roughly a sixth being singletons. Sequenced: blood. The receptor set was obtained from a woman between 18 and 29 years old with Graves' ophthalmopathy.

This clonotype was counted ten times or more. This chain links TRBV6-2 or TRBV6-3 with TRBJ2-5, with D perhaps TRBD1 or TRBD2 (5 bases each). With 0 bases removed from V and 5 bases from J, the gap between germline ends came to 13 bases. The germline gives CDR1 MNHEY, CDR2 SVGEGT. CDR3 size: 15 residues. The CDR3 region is CASSYSWGFSETQYF. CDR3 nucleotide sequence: TGTGCCAGCAGTTACTCGTGGGGGTTCTCGGAGACCCAGTACTTC.

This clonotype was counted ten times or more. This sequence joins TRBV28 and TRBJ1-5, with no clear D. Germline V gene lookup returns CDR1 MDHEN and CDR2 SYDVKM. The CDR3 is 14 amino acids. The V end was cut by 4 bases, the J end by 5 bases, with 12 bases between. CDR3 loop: CASSSGGLHQPQHF. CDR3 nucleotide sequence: TGTGCCAGCAGTTCTGGAGGCTTACATCAGCCCCAGCATTTT.

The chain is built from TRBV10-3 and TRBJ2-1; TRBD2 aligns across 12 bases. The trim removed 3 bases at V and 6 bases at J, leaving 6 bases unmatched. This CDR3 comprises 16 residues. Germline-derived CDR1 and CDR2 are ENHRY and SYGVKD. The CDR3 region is CAISELGTSGFNEQFF. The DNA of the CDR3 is TGTGCCATCAGTGAATTAGGGACTAGCGGGTTCAATGAGCAGTTCTTC.

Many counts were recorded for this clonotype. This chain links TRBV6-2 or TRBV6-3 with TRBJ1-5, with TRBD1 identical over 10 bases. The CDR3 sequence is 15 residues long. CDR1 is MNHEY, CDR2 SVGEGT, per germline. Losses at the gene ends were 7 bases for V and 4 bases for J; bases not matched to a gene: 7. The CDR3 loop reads CASNLGQGGNQPQHF. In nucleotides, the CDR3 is TGTGCCAGCAACCTAGGACAGGGGGGTAATCAGCCCCAGCATTTT.

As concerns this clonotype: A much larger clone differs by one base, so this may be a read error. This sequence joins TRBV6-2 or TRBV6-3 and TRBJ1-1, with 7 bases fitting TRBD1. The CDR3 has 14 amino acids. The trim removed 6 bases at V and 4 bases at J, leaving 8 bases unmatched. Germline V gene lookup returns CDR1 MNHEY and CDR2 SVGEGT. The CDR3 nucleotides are TGTGCCAGCAGGGTGACAGGGAGAGGCACTGAAGCTTTCTTT. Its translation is CASRVTGRGTEAFF.

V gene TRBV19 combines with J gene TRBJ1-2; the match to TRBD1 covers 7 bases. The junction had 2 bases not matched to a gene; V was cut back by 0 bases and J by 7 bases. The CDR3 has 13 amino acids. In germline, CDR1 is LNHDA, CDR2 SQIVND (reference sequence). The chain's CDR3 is CASSIEYRGGYTF. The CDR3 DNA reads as TGTGCCAGTAGTATAGAATACAGGGGTGGCTACACCTTC.

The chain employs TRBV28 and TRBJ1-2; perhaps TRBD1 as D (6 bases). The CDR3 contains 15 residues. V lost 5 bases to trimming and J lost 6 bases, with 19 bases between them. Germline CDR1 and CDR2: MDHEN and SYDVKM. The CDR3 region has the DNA TGTGCCAGCAGTCCTCGACAGGAGGTTTTAGATGGCTACACCTTC. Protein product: CASSPRQEVLDGYTF.

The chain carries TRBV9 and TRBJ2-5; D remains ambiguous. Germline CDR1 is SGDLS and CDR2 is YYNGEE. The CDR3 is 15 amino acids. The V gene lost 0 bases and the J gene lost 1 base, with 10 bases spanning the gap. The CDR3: CASSVGLGSQETQYF. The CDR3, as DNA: TGTGCCAGCAGCGTAGGTTTGGGGTCCCAAGAGACCCAGTACTTC.

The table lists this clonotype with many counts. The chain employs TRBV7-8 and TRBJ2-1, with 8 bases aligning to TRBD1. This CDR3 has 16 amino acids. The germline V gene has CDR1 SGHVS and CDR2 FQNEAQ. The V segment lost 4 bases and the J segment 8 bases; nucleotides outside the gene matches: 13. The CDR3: CASSSRTGTKTDEQFF. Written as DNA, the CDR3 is TGTGCCAGCAGCTCTAGGACAGGGACGAAGACAGATGAGCAGTTCTTC.

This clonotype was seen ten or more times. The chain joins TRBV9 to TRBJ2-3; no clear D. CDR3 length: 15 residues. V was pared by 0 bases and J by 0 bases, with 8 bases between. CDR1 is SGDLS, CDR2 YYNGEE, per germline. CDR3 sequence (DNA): TGTGCCAGCAGCGTAGGGGGTGGGAGCACAGATACGCAGTATTTT. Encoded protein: CASSVGGGSTDTQYF.

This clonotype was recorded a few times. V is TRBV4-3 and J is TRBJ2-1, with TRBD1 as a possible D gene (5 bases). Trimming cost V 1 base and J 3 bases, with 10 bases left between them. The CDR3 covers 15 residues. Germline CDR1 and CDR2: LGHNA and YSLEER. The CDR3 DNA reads TGCGCCAGCAGCCAAGTTCTTAGGGGCTACAATGAGCAGTTCTTC. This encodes CASSQVLRGYNEQFF.

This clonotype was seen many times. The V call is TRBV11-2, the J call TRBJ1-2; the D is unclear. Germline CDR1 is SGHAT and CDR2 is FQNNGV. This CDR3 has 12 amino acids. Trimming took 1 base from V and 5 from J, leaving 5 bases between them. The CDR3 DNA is TGTGCCAGCAGCTTAGGACAATATGGCTACACCTTC. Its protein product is CASSLGQYGYTF.

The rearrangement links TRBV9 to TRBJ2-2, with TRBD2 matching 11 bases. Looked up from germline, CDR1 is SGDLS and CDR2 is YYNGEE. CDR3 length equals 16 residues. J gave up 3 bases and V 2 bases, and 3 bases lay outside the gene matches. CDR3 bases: TGTGCCAGCAGCGTCGGGACTAGCGGATACACCGGGGAGCTGTTTTTT. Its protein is CASSVGTSGYTGELFF.

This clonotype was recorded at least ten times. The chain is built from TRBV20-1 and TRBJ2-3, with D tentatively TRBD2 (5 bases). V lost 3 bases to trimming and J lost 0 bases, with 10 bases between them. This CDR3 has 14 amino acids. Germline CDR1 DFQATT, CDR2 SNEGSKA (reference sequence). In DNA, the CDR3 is TGCAGTGCTAGGATGAGCGGAAGCACAGATACGCAGTATTTT. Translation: CSARMSGSTDTQYF.

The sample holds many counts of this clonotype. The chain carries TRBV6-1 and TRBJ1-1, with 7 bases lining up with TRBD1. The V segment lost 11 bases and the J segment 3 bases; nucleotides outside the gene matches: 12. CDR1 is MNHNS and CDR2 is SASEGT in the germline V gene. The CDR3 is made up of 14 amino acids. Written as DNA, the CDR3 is TGTGCCCTCTCGAGGGGGCGCGAGTACACTGAAGCTTTCTTT. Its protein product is CALSRGREYTEAFF.

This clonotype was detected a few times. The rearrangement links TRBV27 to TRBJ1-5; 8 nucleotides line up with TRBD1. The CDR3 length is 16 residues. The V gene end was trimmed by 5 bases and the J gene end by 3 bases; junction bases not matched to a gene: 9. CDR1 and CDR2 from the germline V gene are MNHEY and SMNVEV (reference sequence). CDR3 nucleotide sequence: TGTGCCAGCAGTCCCCTTTGGACAGGGCCCAATCAGCCCCAGCATTTT. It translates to CASSPLWTGPNQPQHF.

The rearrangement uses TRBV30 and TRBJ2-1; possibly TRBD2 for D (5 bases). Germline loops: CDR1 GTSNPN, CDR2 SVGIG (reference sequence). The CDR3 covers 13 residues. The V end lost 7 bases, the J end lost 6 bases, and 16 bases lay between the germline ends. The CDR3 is CAYGLNTFNEQFF. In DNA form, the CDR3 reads TGTGCCTACGGACTTAATACGTTCAATGAGCAGTTCTTC.

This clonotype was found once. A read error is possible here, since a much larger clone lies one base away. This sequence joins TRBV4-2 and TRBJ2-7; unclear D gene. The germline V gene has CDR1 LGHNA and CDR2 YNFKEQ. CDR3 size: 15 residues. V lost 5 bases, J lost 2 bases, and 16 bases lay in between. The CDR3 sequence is CASSTRNAPPYEQYF. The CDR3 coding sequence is TGTGCCAGCAGCACCCGAAATGCGCCCCCCTACGAGCAGTACTTC.

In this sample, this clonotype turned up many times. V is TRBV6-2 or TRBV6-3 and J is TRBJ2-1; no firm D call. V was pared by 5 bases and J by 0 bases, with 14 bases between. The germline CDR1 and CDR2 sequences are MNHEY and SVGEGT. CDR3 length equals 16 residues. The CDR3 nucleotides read TGTGCCAGCAGTATCTTCGGAGAGAGCTCCTACAATGAGCAGTTCTTC. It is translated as CASSIFGESSYNEQFF.

As DNA, the CDR3 is TGTGCCAGCAGCTTAGCAGCAGGGTCTAATCGGGAGCCCCAGCATTTT. It encodes CASSLAAGSNREPQHF. J is TRBJ1-5 and V is TRBV7-6; a possible D gene is TRBD1 (5 bases). The CDR3 spans 16 residues. CDR1 SGHVS and CDR2 FNYEAQ come from the germline V gene. V lost 0 bases to trimming and J lost 8 bases, with 17 bases between them. The full variable domain, completed using reference TRBV7-6 and TRBJ1-5, is GAGVSQSPRYKVTKRGQDVALRCDPISGHVSLYWYRQALGQGPEFLTYFNYEAQQDKSGLPNDRFSAERPEGSISTLTIQRTEQRDSAMYRCASSLAAGSNREPQHFGDGTRLSIL.

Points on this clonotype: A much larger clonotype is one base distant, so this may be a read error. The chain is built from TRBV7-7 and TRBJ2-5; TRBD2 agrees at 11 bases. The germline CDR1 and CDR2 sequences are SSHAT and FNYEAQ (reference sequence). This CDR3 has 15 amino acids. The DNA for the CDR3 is TGTGCTAGCAGCCATCTAGCGGGGGGCCAAGAGACCCGGTACTTC. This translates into CASSHLAGGQETRYF.

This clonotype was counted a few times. The CDR3 region is CSARSTTSSYNEQFF. CDR3 bases: TGCAGTGCTAGATCTACAACCAGCTCCTACAATGAGCAGTTCTTC. The chain has TRBV20-1 and TRBJ2-1; D is unclear. The CDR3 is 15 residues long. V lost 2 bases to trimming and J lost 0 bases, with 11 bases between them. Germline lookup yields CDR1 DFQATT and CDR2 SNEGSKA (reference sequence).

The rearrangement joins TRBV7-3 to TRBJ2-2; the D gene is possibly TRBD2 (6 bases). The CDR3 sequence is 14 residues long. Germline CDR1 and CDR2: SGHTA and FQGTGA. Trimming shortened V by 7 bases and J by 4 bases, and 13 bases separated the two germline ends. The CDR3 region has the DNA TGTGCCAGCACCCTCGGGGGTGGCACCGGGGAGCTGTTTTTT. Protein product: CASTLGGGTGELFF. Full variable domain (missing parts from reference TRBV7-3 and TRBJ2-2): GAGVSQTPSNKVTEKGKYVELRCDPISGHTALYWYRQSLGQGPEFLIYFQGTGAADDSGLPNDRFFAVRPEGSVSTLKIQRTERGDSAVYLCASTLGGGTGELFFGEGSRLTVL.

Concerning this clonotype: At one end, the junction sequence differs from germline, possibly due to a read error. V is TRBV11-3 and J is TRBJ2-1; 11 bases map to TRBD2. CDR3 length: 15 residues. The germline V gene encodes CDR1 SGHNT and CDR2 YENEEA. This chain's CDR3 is CVSSTGTSGYNEQFF. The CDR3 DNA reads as TGTGTCAGCAGCACAGGGACTAGCGGATACAATGAGCAGTTCTTC.

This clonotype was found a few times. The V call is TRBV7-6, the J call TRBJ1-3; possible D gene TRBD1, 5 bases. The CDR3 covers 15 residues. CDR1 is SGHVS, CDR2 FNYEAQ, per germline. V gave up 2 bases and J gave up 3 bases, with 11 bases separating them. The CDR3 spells CASSLSDMVGNTIYF. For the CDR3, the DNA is TGTGCCAGCAGCTTATCGGACATGGTTGGAAACACCATATATTTT.

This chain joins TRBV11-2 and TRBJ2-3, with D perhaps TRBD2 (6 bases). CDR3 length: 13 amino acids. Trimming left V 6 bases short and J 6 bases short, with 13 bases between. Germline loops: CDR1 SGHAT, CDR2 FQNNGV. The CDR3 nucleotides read TGTGCCAGCAGGTACCCGGGAGCTGATACGCAGTATTTT. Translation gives CASRYPGADTQYF. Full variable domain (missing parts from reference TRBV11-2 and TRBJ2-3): EAGVAQSPRYKIIEKRQSVAFWCNPISGHATLYWYQQILGQGPKLLIQFQNNGVVDDSQLPKDRFSAERLKGVDSTLKIQPAKLEDSAVYLCASRYPGADTQYFGPGTRLTVL.

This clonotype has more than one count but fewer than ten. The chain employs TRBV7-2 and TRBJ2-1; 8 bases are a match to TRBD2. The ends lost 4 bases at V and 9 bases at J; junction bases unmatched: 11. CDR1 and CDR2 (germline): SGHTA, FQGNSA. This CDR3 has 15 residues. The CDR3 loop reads CASSWSSGSPGEQFF. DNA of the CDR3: TGTGCCAGCAGCTGGTCGAGCGGGAGTCCCGGTGAGCAGTTCTTC.